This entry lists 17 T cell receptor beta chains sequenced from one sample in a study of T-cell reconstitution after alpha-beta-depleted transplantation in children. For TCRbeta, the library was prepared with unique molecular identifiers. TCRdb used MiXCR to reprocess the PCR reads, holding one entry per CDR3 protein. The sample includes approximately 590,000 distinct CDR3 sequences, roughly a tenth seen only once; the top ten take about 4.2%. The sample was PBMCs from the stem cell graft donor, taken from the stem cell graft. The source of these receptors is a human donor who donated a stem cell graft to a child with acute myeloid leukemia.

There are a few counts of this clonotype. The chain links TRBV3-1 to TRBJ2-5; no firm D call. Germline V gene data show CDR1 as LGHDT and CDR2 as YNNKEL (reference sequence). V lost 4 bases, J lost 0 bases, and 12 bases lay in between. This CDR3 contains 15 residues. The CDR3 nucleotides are TGTGCCAGCAGCCGTGACCCCGGGTACCAAGAGACCCAGTACTTC. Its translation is CASSRDPGYQETQYF.

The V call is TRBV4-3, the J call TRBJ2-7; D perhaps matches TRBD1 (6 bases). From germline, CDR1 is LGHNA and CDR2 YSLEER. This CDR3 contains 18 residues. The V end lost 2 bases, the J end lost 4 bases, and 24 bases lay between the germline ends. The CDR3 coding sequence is TGCGCCAGCAGCCAATCAAATTACATGGACAGTGAATCGTACGAGCAGTACTTC. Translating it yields CASSQSNYMDSESYEQYF.

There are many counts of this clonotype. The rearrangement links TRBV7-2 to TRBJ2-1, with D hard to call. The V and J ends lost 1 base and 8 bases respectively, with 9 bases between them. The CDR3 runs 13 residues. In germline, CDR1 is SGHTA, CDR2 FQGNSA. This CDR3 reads CASSLVGNDEQFF. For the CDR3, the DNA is TGTGCCAGCAGCTTAGTGGGGAATGATGAGCAGTTCTTC.

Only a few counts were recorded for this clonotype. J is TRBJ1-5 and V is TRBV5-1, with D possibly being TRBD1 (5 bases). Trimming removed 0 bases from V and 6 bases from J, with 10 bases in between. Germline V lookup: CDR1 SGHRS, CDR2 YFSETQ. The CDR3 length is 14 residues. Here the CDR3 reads CASSLDAGSQPQHF. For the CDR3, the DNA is TGCGCCAGCAGCTTGGATGCAGGGAGTCAGCCCCAGCATTTT. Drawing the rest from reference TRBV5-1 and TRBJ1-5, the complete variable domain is KAGVTQTPRYLIKTRGQQVTLSCSPISGHRSVSWYQQTPGQGLQFLFEYFSETQRNKGNFPGRFSGRQFSNSRSEMNVSTLELGDSALYLCASSLDAGSQPQHFGDGTRLSIL.

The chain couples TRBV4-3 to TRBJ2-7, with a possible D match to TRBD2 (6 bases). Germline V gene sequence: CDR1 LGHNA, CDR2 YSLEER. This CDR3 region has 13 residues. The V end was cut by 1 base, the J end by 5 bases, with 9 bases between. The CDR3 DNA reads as TGCGCCAGCAGCCAAGTTAGGAGGGACGAGCAGTACTTC. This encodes CASSQVRRDEQYF.

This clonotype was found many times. The DNA for the CDR3 is TGTGCCAGTAGTGGAGGCCAAGTCCAGCATTTT. This gives the protein CASSGGQVQHF. This chain connects TRBV19 to TRBJ1-5; unclear D gene. The germline V gene encodes CDR1 LNHDA and CDR2 SQIVND (reference sequence). The CDR3 consists of 11 residues. The germline V and J ends were trimmed by 5 bases and 12 bases, with 11 bases remaining between them.

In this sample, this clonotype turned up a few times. CDR3 in DNA: TGTGCCAGCAGCTTAGACGGGGCCGCACAGTGGCATTTT. Protein sequence: CASSLDGAAQWHF. The rearrangement joins TRBV7-9 to TRBJ1-5; D may be TRBD1 (5 bases). The CDR3 has 13 residues. The V and J ends lost 1 base and 15 bases respectively, with 16 bases between them. Looked up from germline, CDR1 is SEHNR and CDR2 is FQNEAQ (reference sequence).

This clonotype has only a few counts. In DNA form, the CDR3 reads TGCAGCGTCCGACAGGGGCCGAACGAGCAGTACTTC. Protein sequence: CSVRQGPNEQYF. The chain is built from TRBV29-1 and TRBJ2-7, with 8 nucleotides matching TRBD1. The ends lost 6 bases at V and 5 bases at J; junction bases unmatched: 6. The CDR3 spans 12 residues. The germline gives CDR1 SQVTM, CDR2 ANQGSEA.

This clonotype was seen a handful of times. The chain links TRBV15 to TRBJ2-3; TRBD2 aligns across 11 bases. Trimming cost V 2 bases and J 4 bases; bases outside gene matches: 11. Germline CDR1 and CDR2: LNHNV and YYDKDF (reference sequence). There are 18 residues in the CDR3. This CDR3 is CATSRPTLSGRAADTQYF. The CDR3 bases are TGTGCCACCAGCAGACCCACTCTTAGCGGGAGGGCCGCAGATACGCAGTATTTT.

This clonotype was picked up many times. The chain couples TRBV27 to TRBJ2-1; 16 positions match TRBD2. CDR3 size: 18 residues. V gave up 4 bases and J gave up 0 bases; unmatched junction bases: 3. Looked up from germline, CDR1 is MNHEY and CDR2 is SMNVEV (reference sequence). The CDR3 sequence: CASSSGLAGGISYNEQFF. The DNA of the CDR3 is TGTGCCAGCAGTTCGGGACTAGCGGGAGGGATCTCCTACAATGAGCAGTTCTTC.

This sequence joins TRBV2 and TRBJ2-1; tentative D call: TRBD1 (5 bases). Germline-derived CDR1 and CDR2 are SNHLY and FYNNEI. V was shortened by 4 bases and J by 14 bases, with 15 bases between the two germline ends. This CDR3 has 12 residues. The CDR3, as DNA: TGTGCCAGCAGTGCCCAGGGATTAGTAAAGTTCTTC. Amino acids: CASSAQGLVKFF.

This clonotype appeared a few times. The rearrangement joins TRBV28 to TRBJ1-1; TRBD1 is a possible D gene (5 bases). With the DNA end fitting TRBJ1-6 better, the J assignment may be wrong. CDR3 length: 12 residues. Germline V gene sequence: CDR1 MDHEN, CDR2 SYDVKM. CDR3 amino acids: CASSLSGQQLHF. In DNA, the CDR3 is TGTGCCAGCAGTTTATCGGGGCAACAACTCCACTTT.

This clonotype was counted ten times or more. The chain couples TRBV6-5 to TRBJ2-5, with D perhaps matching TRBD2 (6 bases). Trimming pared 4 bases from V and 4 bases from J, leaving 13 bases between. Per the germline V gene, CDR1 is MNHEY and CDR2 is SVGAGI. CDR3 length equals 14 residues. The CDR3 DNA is TGTGCCAGCAGTTCGTGGACTACGGGAGAGACCCAGTACTTC. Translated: CASSSWTTGETQYF.

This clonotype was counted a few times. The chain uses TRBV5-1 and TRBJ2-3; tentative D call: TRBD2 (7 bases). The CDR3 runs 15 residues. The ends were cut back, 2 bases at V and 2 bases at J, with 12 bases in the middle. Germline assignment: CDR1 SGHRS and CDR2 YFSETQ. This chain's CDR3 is CASSFRGGVTDTQYF. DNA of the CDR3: TGCGCCAGCAGCTTTAGGGGGGGTGTCACAGATACGCAGTATTTT.

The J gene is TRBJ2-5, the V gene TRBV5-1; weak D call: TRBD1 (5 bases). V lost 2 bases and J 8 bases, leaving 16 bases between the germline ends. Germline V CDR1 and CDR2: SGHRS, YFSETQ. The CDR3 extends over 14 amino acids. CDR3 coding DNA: TGCGCCAGCAGCTTAGTAACAGGCACCGAAACCCAGTACTTC. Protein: CASSLVTGTETQYF.

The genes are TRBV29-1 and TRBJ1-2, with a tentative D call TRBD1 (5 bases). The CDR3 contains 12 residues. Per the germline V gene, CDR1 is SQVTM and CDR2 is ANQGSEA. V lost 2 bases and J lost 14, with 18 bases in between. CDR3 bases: TGCAGCGTTGAAAGAGGACGTGACAGAGGGACCTTC. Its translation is CSVERGRDRGTF. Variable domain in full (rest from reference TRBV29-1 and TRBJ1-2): SAVISQKPSRDICQRGTSLTIQCQVDSQVTMMFWYRQQPGQSLTLIATANQGSEATYESGFVIDKFPISRPNLTFSTLTVSNMSPEDSSIYLCSVERGRDRGTFGSGTRLTVV.

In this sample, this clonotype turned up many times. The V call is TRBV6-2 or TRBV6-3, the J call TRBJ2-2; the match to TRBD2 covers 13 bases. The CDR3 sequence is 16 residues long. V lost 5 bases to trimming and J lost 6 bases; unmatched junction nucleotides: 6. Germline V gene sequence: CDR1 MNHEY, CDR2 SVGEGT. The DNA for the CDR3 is TGTGCCAGCAGTACCCCGGGACTAGCGGGACCCGGGGAGCTGTTTTTT. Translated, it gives CASSTPGLAGPGELFF.